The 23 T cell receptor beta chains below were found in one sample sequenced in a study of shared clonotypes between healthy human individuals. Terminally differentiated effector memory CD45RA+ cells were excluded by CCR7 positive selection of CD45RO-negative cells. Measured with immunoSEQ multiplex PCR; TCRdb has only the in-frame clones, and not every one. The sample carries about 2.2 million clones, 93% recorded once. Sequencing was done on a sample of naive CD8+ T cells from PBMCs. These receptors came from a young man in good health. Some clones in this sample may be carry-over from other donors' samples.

CDR3 amino acids: CASSIRGAPNEKLFF. As DNA, the CDR3 is TGTGCCAGTAGTATCCGGGGCGCTCCTAATGAAAAACTGTTTTTT. The chain combines TRBV19 with TRBJ1-4; D is perhaps TRBD1 (5 bases). The germline V and J ends were trimmed by 3 bases and 3 bases, with 11 bases remaining between them. The CDR3 is 15 amino acids. From germline, CDR1 is LNHDA and CDR2 SQIVND (reference sequence).

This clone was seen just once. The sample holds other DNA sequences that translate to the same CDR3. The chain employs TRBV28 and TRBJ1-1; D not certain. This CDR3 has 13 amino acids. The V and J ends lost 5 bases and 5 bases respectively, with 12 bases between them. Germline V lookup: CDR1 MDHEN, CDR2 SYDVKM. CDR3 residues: CASSLLGSTEAFF. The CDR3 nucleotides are TGTGCCAGCAGTCTCTTGGGGAGTACTGAAGCTTTCTTT.

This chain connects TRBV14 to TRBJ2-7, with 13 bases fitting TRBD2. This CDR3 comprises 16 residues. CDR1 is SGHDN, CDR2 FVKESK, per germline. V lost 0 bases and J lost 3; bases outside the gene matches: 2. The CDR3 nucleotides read TGTGCCAGCAGCCAAGAGGGACTAGCGGGACTCTACGAGCAGTACTTC. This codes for CASSQEGLAGLYEQYF.

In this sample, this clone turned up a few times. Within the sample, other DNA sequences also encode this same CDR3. CDR3 region: CASSLGSGNTIYF. The CDR3 DNA sequence: TGTGCCAGCAGTTTGGGGAGCGGAAACACCATATATTTT. The genes are TRBV27 and TRBJ1-3, with D unclear. The ends were cut back, 3 bases at V and 4 bases at J, with 7 bases in the middle. Germline CDR1 reads MNHEY; CDR2 reads SMNVEV (reference sequence). The length of the CDR3 is 13 residues.

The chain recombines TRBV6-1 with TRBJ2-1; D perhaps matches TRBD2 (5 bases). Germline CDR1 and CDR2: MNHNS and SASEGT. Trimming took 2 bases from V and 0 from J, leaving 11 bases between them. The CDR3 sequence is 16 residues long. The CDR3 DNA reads TGTGCCAGCAGTGAATACGGGGAGAGCTCCTACAATGAGCAGTTCTTC. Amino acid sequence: CASSEYGESSYNEQFF.

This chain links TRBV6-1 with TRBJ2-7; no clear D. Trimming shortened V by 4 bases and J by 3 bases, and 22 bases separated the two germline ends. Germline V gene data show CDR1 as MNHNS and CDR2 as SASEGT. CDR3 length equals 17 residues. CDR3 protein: CASSGTQQSGVDYEQYF. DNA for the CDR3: TGTGCCAGCAGTGGAACCCAGCAGTCAGGCGTAGACTACGAGCAGTACTTC.

DNA of the CDR3: TGTGCCAGCAGCGTAGGAATAGACTACTATGGCTACACCTTC. Residues: CASSVGIDYYGYTF. This chain links TRBV9 with TRBJ1-2; no clear D. With 0 bases removed from V and 3 bases from J, the gap between germline ends came to 9 bases. Germline V lookup: CDR1 SGDLS, CDR2 YYNGEE. This CDR3 spans 14 amino acids.

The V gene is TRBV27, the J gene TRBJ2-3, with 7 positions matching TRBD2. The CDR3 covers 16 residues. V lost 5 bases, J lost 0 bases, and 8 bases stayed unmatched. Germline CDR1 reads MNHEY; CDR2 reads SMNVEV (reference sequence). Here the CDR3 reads CASSALLAASTDTQYF. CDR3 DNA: TGTGCCAGCAGTGCGTTGCTAGCGGCTAGCACAGATACGCAGTATTTT.

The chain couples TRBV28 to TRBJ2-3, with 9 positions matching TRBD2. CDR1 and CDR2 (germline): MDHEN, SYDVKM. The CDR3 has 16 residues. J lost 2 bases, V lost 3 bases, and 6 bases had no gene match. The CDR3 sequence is CASSLPTSGFTDTQYF. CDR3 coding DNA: TGTGCCAGCAGTTTGCCGACTAGCGGCTTCACAGATACGCAGTATTTT.

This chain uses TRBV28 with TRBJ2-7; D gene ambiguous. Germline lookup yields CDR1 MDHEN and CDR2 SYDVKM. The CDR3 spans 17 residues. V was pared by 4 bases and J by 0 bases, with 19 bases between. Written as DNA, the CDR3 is TGTGCCAGCAGTTCGCAGATCCTCGACGGTGCCTCCTACGAGCAGTACTTC. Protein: CASSSQILDGASYEQYF.

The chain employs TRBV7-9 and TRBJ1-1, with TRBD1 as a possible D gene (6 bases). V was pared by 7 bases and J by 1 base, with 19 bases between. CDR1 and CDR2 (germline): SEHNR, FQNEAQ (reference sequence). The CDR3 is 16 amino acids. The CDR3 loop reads CASIPSGVGANTEAFF. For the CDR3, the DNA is TGTGCCAGCATTCCTTCAGGGGTGGGTGCGAACACTGAAGCTTTCTTT.

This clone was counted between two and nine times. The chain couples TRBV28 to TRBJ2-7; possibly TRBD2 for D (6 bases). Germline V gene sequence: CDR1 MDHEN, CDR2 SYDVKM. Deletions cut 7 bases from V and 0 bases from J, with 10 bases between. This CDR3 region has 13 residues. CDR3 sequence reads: CASTWRDSYEQYF. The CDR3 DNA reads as TGTGCCAGCACCTGGCGGGACTCCTACGAGCAGTACTTC.

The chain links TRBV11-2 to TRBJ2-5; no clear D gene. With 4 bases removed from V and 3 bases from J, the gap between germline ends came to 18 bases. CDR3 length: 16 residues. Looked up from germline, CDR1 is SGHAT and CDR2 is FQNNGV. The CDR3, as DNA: TGTGCCAGCAGCTCCGGGCCAATCATTGGGGAAGAGACCCAGTACTTC. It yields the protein CASSSGPIIGEETQYF. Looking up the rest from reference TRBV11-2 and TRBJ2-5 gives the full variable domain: EAGVAQSPRYKIIEKRQSVAFWCNPISGHATLYWYQQILGQGPKLLIQFQNNGVVDDSQLPKDRFSAERLKGVDSTLKIQPAKLEDSAVYLCASSSGPIIGEETQYFGPGTRLLVL.

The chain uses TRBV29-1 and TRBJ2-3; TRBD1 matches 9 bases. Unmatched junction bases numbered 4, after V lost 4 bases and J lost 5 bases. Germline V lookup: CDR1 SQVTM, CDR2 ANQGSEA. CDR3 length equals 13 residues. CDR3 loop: CSVAETGGDTQYF. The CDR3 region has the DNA TGCAGCGTTGCCGAGACAGGGGGAGATACGCAGTATTTT.

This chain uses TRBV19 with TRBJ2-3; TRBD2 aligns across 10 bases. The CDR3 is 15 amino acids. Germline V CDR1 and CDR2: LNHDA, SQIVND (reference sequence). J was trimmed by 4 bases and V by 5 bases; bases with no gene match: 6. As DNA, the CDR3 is TGTGCCAGTAGTTACCAAGCGGGAGGGTCAGATACGCAGTATTTT. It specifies CASSYQAGGSDTQYF.

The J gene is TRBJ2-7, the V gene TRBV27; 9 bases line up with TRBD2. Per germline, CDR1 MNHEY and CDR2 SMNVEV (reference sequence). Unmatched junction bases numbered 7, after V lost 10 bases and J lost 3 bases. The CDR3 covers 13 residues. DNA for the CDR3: TGTGCCACCAAAGCACTAGCGGGCTACGAGCAGTACTTC. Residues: CATKALAGYEQYF.

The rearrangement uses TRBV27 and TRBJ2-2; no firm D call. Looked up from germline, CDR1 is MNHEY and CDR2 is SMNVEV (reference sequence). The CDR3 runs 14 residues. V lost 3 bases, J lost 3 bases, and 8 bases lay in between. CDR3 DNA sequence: TGTGCCAGCAGTTTGGTTGAGGACACCGGGGAGCTGTTTTTT. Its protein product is CASSLVEDTGELFF.

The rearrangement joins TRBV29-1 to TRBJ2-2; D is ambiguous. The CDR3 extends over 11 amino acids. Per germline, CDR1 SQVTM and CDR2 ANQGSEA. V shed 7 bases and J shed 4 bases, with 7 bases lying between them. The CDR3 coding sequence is TGCAGCGGCAAGAGCACCGGGGAGCTGTTTTTT. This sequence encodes CSGKSTGELFF.

The CDR3 reads CASSAGLGLEYHEQYF. In DNA, the CDR3 is TGTGCCAGCAGCGCCGGACTGGGACTAGAATACCACGAGCAGTACTTC. The chain is built from TRBV9 and TRBJ2-7; 8 bases are a match to TRBD2. Germline V lookup: CDR1 SGDLS, CDR2 YYNGEE. Germline trimming cut 3 bases from V and 5 bases from J; bases unmatched to any gene: 13. The CDR3 extends over 16 amino acids.

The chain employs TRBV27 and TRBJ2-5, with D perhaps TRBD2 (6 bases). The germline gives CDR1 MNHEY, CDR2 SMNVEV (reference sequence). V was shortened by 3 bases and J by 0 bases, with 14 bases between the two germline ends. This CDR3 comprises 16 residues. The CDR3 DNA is TGTGCCAGCAGTTTTTCATCGGGGGAGTACCAAGAGACCCAGTACTTC. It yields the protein CASSFSSGEYQETQYF.

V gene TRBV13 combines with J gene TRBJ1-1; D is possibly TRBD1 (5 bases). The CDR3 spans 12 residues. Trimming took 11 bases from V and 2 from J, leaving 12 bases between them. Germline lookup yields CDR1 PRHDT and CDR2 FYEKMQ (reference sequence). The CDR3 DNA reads TGTGCCTCAAAACAGGTAAACACTGAAGCTTTCTTT. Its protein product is CASKQVNTEAFF.

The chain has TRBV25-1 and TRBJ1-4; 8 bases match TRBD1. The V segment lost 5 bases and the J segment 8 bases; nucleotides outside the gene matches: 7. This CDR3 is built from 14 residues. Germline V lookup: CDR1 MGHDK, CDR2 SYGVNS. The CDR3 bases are TGTGCCAGCAGTTTAGGACAGGGCCGGGAAAAACTGTTTTTT. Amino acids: CASSLGQGREKLFF.

CDR3 sequence: CASSGDGSSYNEQFF. The CDR3, as DNA: TGTGCCAGCAGCGGGGACGGCAGCTCCTACAATGAGCAGTTCTTC. The chain uses TRBV11-1 and TRBJ2-1; D is tentatively TRBD1 or TRBD2 (5 bases each). This CDR3 comprises 15 residues. Germline V gene sequence: CDR1 SGHAT, CDR2 FQDESV (reference sequence). The V gene lost 5 bases and the J gene lost 0 bases, with 11 bases spanning the gap.